These T cell receptor beta chains were read from a single sample in a study of T cell changes during pregnancy in multiple sclerosis. TCRdb's table, derived via immunoSEQ multiplex PCR, lists solely in-frame clones and lacks some. The sample contains approximately 92,000 clones, about 92% of which appear only once. Specimen: peripheral blood, collected in the first trimester of pregnancy. These receptors were collected from a female donor with multiple sclerosis, enrolled in a pregnancy study. Each CDR3 is given with its conserved first and last residue.

V,CDR3
TRBV19,CASRASGRTENNEQFF
TRBV29-1,CSSRGGGWETQYF
TRBV7-8,CASSLGQGQTETQYF
TRBV28,CASSYGQGVRIPGELFF
TRBV7-3,CASSRDRNTEAFF
TRBV2,CASSKLAPSTDTQYF
TRBV5-6,CASSLRQRRTEAFF
TRBV15,CATSRDWGQAPGANVLTF
TRBV4-1,CASSLSPGLAFYEQFF
TRBV5-1,CASSLDTNSGELFF
TRBV10-3,CAITKGLAGGTAYEQYF
TRBV10-3,CAIRSGQGTYEQYF
TRBV2,CASSDVGYLNTEAFF
TRBV7-2,CASSASGSIYEQYF
TRBV7-8,CASSVDSSYEQYF
TRBV15,CATSRVRAGGNQPQHF
TRBV5-6,CASSIPLGGNEKLFF
TRBV6-1,CASSGISGKAGTDTQYF
TRBV10-3,CAITARGEAFF
TRBV27,CASSLGQGNYGYTF
TRBV6-5,CASSYLPRGSHEQFF
TRBV29-1,CSVVSDSSQTQYF
TRBV10-3,CAISEQNPSGLYNEQFF
TRBV7-9,CASSSRGQFTDTQYF
TRBV11-2,CASSSWDSREAFF
TRBV9,CASSTRLAGRLGDEQFF
TRBV9,CASSVDRDRGEQYF
TRBV15,CATSREWARETQYF
TRBV2,CARGLAGDNEQFF
TRBV9,CASSVDPTSGAHNEQFF
TRBV19,CASSDLGQGYYEQYF
TRBV7-6,CASSLGSGIPSDTQYF
TRBV11-2,CASSFGLGYEQYF
TRBV7-2,CASSMDSLSTDTQYF
TRBV10-3,CAISDGPRTDTQYF
TRBV2,CASSIYPEQFF
TRBV7-8,CASSPRVVGSDGYTF
TRBV18,CASSPTGALNTGELFF
TRBV7-3,CASSPHRTGGPTGELFF
TRBV12-5,CASGALRDRAYNEQFF
TRBV27,CASSLKPGQGNQPQHF
TRBV5-1,CASSLDSVHTIYF
TRBV25-1,CASSGSRLAGGKQYF
TRBV28,CASRHRQGLNQPQHF
TRBV5-6,CASSLVAAGGPIEQFF
TRBV29-1,CSVAPTMSTDTQYF
TRBV15,CATSRGLGDTEAFF
TRBV10-3,CAIGLTPGTF
TRBV27,CASSPGLAGLEQFF